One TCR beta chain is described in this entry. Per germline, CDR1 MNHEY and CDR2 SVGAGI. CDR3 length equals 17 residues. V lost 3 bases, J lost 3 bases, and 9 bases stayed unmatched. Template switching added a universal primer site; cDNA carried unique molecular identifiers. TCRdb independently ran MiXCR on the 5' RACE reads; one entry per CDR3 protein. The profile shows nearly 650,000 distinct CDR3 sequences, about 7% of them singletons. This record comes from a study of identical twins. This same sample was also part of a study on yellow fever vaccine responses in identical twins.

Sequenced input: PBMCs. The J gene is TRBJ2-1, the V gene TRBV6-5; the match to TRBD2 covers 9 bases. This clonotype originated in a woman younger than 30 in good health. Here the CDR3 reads CASSYLGGRGLYNEQFF. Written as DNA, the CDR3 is TGTGCCAGCAGTTATTTAGGCGGGAGGGGCCTCTACAATGAGCAGTTCTTC.